This entry features one T cell receptor (beta chain) sequence. Its antigen target is currently unknown. Base qualities are not at hand, and no much larger clone is one base apart. The CDR3 regions of human TCRbeta chains were analyzed by immunosequencing. On the authors' methods: TCRs in the repertoires were matched against a reference library of SARS-CoV-2-specific TCRs that had been generated with the MIRA antigen-specificity platform. Breadth was defined as the fraction of unique TCRs that were SARS-CoV-2-associated. Depth was defined as the fraction of total T cells that were SARS-CoV-2-associated. Each spike-specific TCR was assigned to its reactive spike region and to a CD4 or CD8 class using the MIRA data. Log10-transformed breadth and depth values were compared by one-way ANOVA with Sidak's multiple comparisons tests. Drawn from immuneACCESS, this table holds only the in-frame rearrangements with V and J called that TCRdb kept. Clones are partly lost; checked studies trace under half to an unresolved V gene and leave the rest unexplained. V and J calls and clone size come straight from that table; D and trimming were deduced from the DNA. Present in this sample are fewer than 200,000 clones, 70% to 90% of which were seen just once. Around 5.8% of the sample is held by the ten biggest clonotypes.

This entry belongs to a study of T cell responses to AZD1222 COVID-19 vaccine (dated by TCRdb to the early 2020s). In terms of the full investigation: AZD1222 recipients whose second dose came at about 4 weeks and those whose second dose came at about 12 weeks were combined into one group, since spike-specific TCR depth and breadth did not differ between the two schedules. TCR sequencing was performed for roughly 250 trial participants, of whom 200 to 220 were given two doses of AZD1222 and around 25 were given two doses of MenACWY control vaccine. Enrollment into the trials was organized by age into subgroups of 18-55, 56-69 and 70-plus years, and those subgroups contained approximately 150, 30 and 60 TCR-sequenced participants, respectively.

After removal of 0 bases from V and 1 base from J, the junction retains 2 bases not matched to a gene. For CDR1 and CDR2, the germline V gene lists LGHNA and YSLEER. Taken from cysteine to phenylalanine, the CDR3 has 15 residues. The retained sequence is limited to the CDR3, 45 bases, with the frame set at the first base. The research as a whole found: The 56-69-year group was small, and its depth increase did not reach significance, likely because of low power. Spike-specific TCR breadth and depth rose significantly after two AZD1222 doses compared with day 0 and with MenACWY recipients. Epitopes outside the regions mutated in the B.1.351 and B.1.1.7 variants were reportedly recognized by nearly half of the unique spike-specific TCRs. Participants were mostly white British, with more females than males. The authors suggested clonal diversity may have been underestimated. Because no day 14 peak-response samples were available, the repertoires could be characterized only after the peak T cell response. Conclusions about previously exposed vaccinees were limited because only six or seven AZD1222 recipients were SARS-CoV-2 seropositive at baseline. The whole spike protein was spanned by vaccine-associated CD4 TCRs, and dominant responses were seen in regions 160-218 and 743-854.

Sample time point, as interpreted from the label and publication: baseline before first vaccination. Vaccinee samples came from UK trials COV001 and COV002, including a single-blind randomized controlled phase 2/3 trial of AZD1222 (ChAdOx1 nCoV-19) in healthy adults. For TCRbeta chain sequencing, PBMC samples were collected from trial participants at day 0 and at day 28 after the second dose. Sequencing was performed on peripheral blood, taken on day 0 of AZD1222 vaccination. The chain joins TRBV4-3 to TRBJ2-5; TRBD2 fits 7 bases in the junction. The receptor was derived from an adult in good health. The nucleotides are TGCGCCAGCAGCCAAGATCCGGGGGGCCAAGAGACCCAGTACTTC. Its protein reads: CASSQDPGGQETQYF.